The 21 T cell receptor beta chains reported below all come from one sample, sequenced in a study of tumor-infiltrating lymphocytes in oesophageal squamous cell carcinoma. Each CDR3 protein is one row after TCRdb ran MiXCR on the PCR reads. The sample contains 10,000 or so distinct CDR3 sequences, approximately 50% of which appear only once. Sequencing used esophageal tumor tissue. Receptors originate from a female donor with esophageal squamous cell carcinoma.

This chain joins TRBV7-2 and TRBJ2-4; D is unresolved. The DNA end favors TRBJ2-7, so the J call may be wrong. CDR1 and CDR2 from the germline V gene are SGHTA and FQGNSA. The CDR3 contains 12 residues. CDR3 in amino acids: CASSLGQYEQYF. DNA for the CDR3: TGTGCCAGCAGCTTAGGGCAATACGAGCAGTACTTC.

This chain connects TRBV7-2 to TRBJ2-5; D gene unclear. The CDR3 covers 11 residues. V was pared by 5 bases and J by 12 bases, with 13 bases between. Germline loops: CDR1 SGHTA, CDR2 FQGNSA. This chain's CDR3 is CASSDCYEEYF. The CDR3 region has the DNA TGTGCCAGCAGCGACTGCTACGAGGAGTACTTC.

There are a few counts of this clonotype. The gene calls are TRBV2 and TRBJ1-1; D is uncertain. This CDR3 has 12 amino acids. CDR1 and CDR2 (germline): SNHLY, FYNNEI. Trimming pared 4 bases from V and 5 bases from J, leaving 8 bases between. CDR3 loop: CASSGAGTEAFF. CDR3 nucleotide sequence: TGTGCCAGCAGTGGCGCCGGTACTGAAGCTTTCTTT. Drawing the rest from reference TRBV2 and TRBJ1-1, the complete variable domain is EPEVTQTPSHQVTQMGQEVILRCVPISNHLYFYWYRQILGQKVEFLVSFYNNEISEKSEIFDDQFSVERPDGSNFTLKIRSTKLEDSAMYFCASSGAGTEAFFGQGTRLTVV.

This clonotype has just a few counts. This could be a read error, since a much larger clone is one nucleotide away. This chain uses TRBV19 with TRBJ2-7; D gene ambiguous. Germline lookup yields CDR1 LNHDA and CDR2 SQIVND (reference sequence). The CDR3 is 11 residues long. The V end was cut by 3 bases, the J end by 7 bases, with 7 bases between. The CDR3 DNA sequence: TGTGCCAGTAGTATGGATGTAGAGCAGTACTTC. Translation: CASSMDVEQYF.

The chain uses TRBV7-3 and TRBJ2-1; no firm D call. This CDR3 region has 13 residues. The V gene lost 0 bases and the J gene lost 5 bases, with 5 bases spanning the gap. Germline V CDR1 and CDR2: SGHTA, FQGTGA. In DNA, the CDR3 is TGTGCCAGCAGCTTAACTAGGGACAATGAGCAGTTCTTC. This codes for CASSLTRDNEQFF.

The gene calls are TRBV7-2 and TRBJ2-4; D is ambiguous. The last part of the DNA fits TRBJ2-5 better; the J call may be wrong. CDR1 and CDR2 from the germline V gene are SGHTA and FQGNSA. The CDR3 is made up of 13 amino acids. CDR3 nucleotide sequence: TGTGCCAGCAGCTCCCAAGTACAAGAGACCCAGTACTTC. It specifies CASSSQVQETQYF.

Points on this clonotype: Given the absence of the conserved phenylalanine or tryptophan at the CDR3 end, a read error is likely. The DNA is left out, because the CDR3 cannot be placed on it with certainty; the CDR3 is given as TCRdb lists it. This sequence joins TRBV10-3 and TRBJ2-3. Germline V lookup: CDR1 ENHRY, CDR2 SYGVKD. The CDR3 comprises 13 residues, both ends counted. The CDR3 protein is CAISARLQETQYL.

About this clonotype: No conserved phenylalanine or tryptophan is present at the end of the CDR3, so a read error is the likely explanation. The DNA is omitted, as the CDR3 cannot be located on it reliably, and the CDR3 follows TCRdb's listing. The chain combines TRBV7-9 with TRBJ2-3; no DNA check was done on the table's D call, TRBD2. The CDR3 length equals 16 residues, ends included. The germline CDR1 and CDR2 sequences are SEHNR and FQNEAQ (reference sequence). The CDR3 is CASSTTVGGSIQYFGP.

This chain links TRBV10-3 with TRBJ2-1; 7 bases are shared with TRBD2. The end of the DNA fits TRBJ2-7 better, so the J call may be wrong. The germline V gene has CDR1 ENHRY and CDR2 SYGVKD. This CDR3 is built from 15 residues. The CDR3 sequence: CAISAIREEGYEQYF. The CDR3, as DNA: TGTGCCATCAGTGCAATCCGGGAGGAGGGATACGAGCAGTACTTC.

This clonotype appeared once. This rearrangement joins TRBV7-2 to TRBJ2-5; D unclear. Germline lookup yields CDR1 SGHTA and CDR2 FQGNSA. V lost 5 bases, J lost 1 base, and 14 bases lay in between. The CDR3 spans 15 residues. Here the CDR3 DNA reads TGTGCCAGCAGCCCTGCATGGGCCCGCCAAGAGACCCAGTACTTC. Amino acid sequence: CASSPAWARQETQYF.

This clonotype was seen only a few times. The rearrangement joins TRBV5-6 to TRBJ2-7; 12 bases align to TRBD2. The J call may not be correct, given that the DNA end is closer to TRBJ2-1. This CDR3 contains 15 residues. Germline CDR1 reads SGHDT; CDR2 reads YYEEEE. The CDR3 spells CASSWTSGAYNEQFF. As DNA, the CDR3 is TGTGCCAGCAGCTGGACTAGCGGGGCTTACAATGAGCAGTTCTTC.

This clonotype was observed a few times. The CDR3 DNA follows: TGTGCCAGCAGCGAGGGACAGGGCCGGACAGATACGCAGTATTTT. Protein: CASSEGQGRTDTQYF. This sequence joins TRBV7-8 and TRBJ2-3, with 9 nucleotides matching TRBD1. The germline V gene has CDR1 SGHVS and CDR2 FQNEAQ. V shed 5 bases and J 3 bases; nucleotides not matched to a gene: 6. The CDR3 extends over 15 amino acids.

The rearrangement joins TRBV6-2 or TRBV6-3 to TRBJ1-5; D gene ambiguous. V was trimmed by 5 bases and J by 4 bases, leaving 9 bases between them. The CDR3 totals 13 residues. The germline CDR1 and CDR2 sequences are MNHEY and SVGEGT. The CDR3: CASSETENQPQHF. The CDR3 nucleotides read TGTGCCAGCAGTGAGACGGAAAATCAGCCCCAGCATTTT.

This rearrangement joins TRBV7-9 to TRBJ1-2; D is ambiguous. This CDR3 has 14 amino acids. V was cut by 5 bases and J by 3 bases, with 13 bases left in between. CDR1 and CDR2 from the germline V gene are SEHNR and FQNEAQ (reference sequence). This CDR3 reads CASSLEPNHYGYTF. The CDR3 DNA follows: TGTGCCAGCAGCCTTGAGCCTAACCACTATGGCTACACCTTC.

The J gene is TRBJ2-1, the V gene TRBV7-2, with D hard to call. V lost 1 base to trimming and J lost 2 bases, with 12 bases between them. The CDR3 consists of 16 residues. Germline-derived CDR1 and CDR2 are SGHTA and FQGNSA. CDR3 sequence reads: CASSLDASFTYNEQFF. The CDR3 region has the DNA TGTGCCAGCAGCTTAGACGCATCGTTTACCTACAATGAGCAGTTCTTC.

The chain carries TRBV7-3 and TRBJ2-6; D is ambiguous. With the DNA end fitting TRBJ2-1 better, the J assignment may be wrong. The CDR3 loop spans 13 amino acids. CDR1 is SGHTA, CDR2 FQGTGA, per germline. For the CDR3, the DNA is TGTGCCAGCAGCTTCTTCCCATACAATGAGCAGTTCTTC. It is translated as CASSFFPYNEQFF.

The chain uses TRBV27 and TRBJ2-6; D not certain. CDR1 and CDR2 from the germline V gene are MNHEY and SMNVEV (reference sequence). The V end was cut by 6 bases, the J end by 3 bases, with 6 bases between. The CDR3 covers 13 residues. The CDR3 DNA reads TGTGCCAGCAGGTGGGGTGGGGCCAACGTCCTGACTTTC. This gives the protein CASRWGGANVLTF. Based on the CDR3 plus reference TRBV27 and TRBJ2-6, the full variable domain is EAQVTQNPRYLITVTGKKLTVTCSQNMNHEYMSWYRQDPGLGLRQIYYSMNVEVTDKGDVPEGYKVSRKEKRNFPLILESPSPNQTSLYFCASRWGGANVLTFGAGSRLTVL.

The chain joins TRBV7-6 to TRBJ1-3, with 8 bases that match TRBD1. In germline, CDR1 is SGHVS, CDR2 FNYEAQ. The CDR3 totals 15 residues. V shed 5 bases, J shed 2 bases, and the junction held 5 bases outside the gene matches. The CDR3 DNA reads TGTGCCAGCAGCACGGGGACAGGACCTGGAAACACCATATATTTT. Protein: CASSTGTGPGNTIYF.

The chain employs TRBV7-2 and TRBJ2-6; D is undetermined. Trimming pared 3 bases from V and 0 bases from J, leaving 6 bases between. The CDR3 loop spans 15 amino acids. CDR1 SGHTA and CDR2 FQGNSA come from the germline V gene. The CDR3: CASSFFLSGANVLTF. CDR3 DNA: TGTGCCAGCAGCTTTTTTCTCTCTGGGGCCAACGTCCTGACTTTC.

V gene TRBV12-3 or TRBV12-4 combines with J gene TRBJ1-1; D gene ambiguous. The J call is in doubt because the DNA end fits TRBJ2-1 better. CDR3 length: 12 residues. This CDR3 is CASSLKPEEQFF. The CDR3 DNA follows: TGTGCCAGCAGTTTGAAGCCCGAGGAGCAGTTCTTC.

The V call is TRBV7-9, the J call TRBJ2-1; D is unresolved. This CDR3 spans 12 amino acids. Germline V gene lookup returns CDR1 SEHNR and CDR2 FQNEAQ (reference sequence). The V end was cut by 6 bases, the J end by 9 bases, with 12 bases between. Here the CDR3 reads CASSLEIGEQFF. CDR3 bases: TGTGCCAGCAGTCTAGAGATAGGTGAGCAGTTCTTC.